This T cell receptor beta chain was captured by sequencing in a study of breast tumors, draining lymph nodes, adjacent tissues. Overall study findings and caveats: Tumor TCR diversity was below lymph nodes but above nontumor tissue.

There are many counts of this clonotype. The antigen is not known. CDR1 is SNHLY, CDR2 FYNNEI, per germline. The CDR3 sequence is 14 residues long. V lost 7 bases, J lost 1 base, and 10 bases lay in between. TCRdb reprocessed the multiplex PCR reads via MiXCR and lists one record per CDR3 protein. The sample has a few hundred thousand distinct CDR3 sequences; less than 45% are singletons. The lymph nodes were axillary draining lymph nodes from breast cancer patients. This sequence joins TRBV2 and TRBJ2-2; perhaps TRBD2 as D (5 bases). The sequence was collected from a female donor with breast cancer. Some clones in this sample may be carry-over from other donors' samples. Sequenced input: axillary lymph node tissue. Here the CDR3 reads CASKRVRNTGELFF. CDR3 nucleotides: TGTGCCAGCAAGAGGGTTAGGAACACCGGGGAGCTGTTTTTT.